The entry that follows covers one TCR beta chain sequence. This entry comes from a study of T cell changes during pregnancy in multiple sclerosis. J gave up 2 bases and V 3 bases, and 3 bases lay outside the gene matches. CDR1 is SGDLS, CDR2 YYNGEE, per germline. CDR3 length equals 14 residues. Assay used: immunoSEQ multiplex PCR; TCRdb lists only in-frame clones, some missing. The table has some 94,000 clones, 80% to 95% seen once. This rearrangement joins TRBV9 to TRBJ2-7, with 9 bases fitting TRBD1. The TCR sequence derives from a female donor in good health, enrolled as a control in a pregnancy study. The source material was peripheral blood, sampled in the first trimester of pregnancy. The DNA for the CDR3 is TGTGCCAGCAGCGCCCGACAGGGGGCCTACGAGCAGTACTTC. It codes for CASSARQGAYEQYF.